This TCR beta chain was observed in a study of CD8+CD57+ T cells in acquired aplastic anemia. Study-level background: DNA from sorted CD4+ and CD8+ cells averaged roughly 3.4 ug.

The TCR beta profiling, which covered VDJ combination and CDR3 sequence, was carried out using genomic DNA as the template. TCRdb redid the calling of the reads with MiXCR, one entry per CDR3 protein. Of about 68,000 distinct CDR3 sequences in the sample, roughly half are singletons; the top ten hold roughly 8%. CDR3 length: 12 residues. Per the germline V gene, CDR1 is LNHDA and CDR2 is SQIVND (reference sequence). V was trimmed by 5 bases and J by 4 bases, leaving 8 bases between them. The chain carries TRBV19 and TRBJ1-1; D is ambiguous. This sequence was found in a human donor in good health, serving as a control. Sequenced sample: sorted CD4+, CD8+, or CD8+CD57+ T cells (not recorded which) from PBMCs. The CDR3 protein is CASSWVGTEAFF. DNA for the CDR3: TGTGCCAGTAGTTGGGTGGGCACTGAAGCTTTCTTT. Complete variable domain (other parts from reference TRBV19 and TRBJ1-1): DGGITQSPKYLFRKEGQNVTLSCEQNLNHDAMYWYRQDPGQGLRLIYYSQIVNDFQKGDIAEGYSVSREKKESFPLTVTSAQKNPTAFYLCASSWVGTEAFFGQGTRLTVV.